This T cell receptor beta chain was recorded in a study of technical replicates of blood from a handful of donors. CDR3 length: 17 residues. The germline V gene encodes CDR1 KGHSH and CDR2 LQKENI. The J segment lost 0 bases and the V segment lost 0 bases, leaving 5 bases of the junction unmatched. The table came from immunoSEQ multiplex PCR; TCRdb's copy has only in-frame clones and leaves some out. The table records 95,000 to 100,000 clones, around 95% of them present only once. This clonotype was obtained from a human donor in good health. The rearrangement uses TRBV18 and TRBJ2-5, with TRBD2 matching 9 bases. The source material was T cells isolated from PBMCs. The CDR3 spells CASSPPESSGDQETQYF. DNA for the CDR3: TGTGCCAGCTCACCACCGGAGTCTAGCGGGGACCAAGAGACCCAGTACTTC.